Following are 27 T cell receptor beta chains from one sample sequenced in a study of early T cells in non-severe SARS-CoV-2 infection. TCRdb itself ran the 5' RACE reads through MiXCR, one entry per CDR3 protein. This sample carries about 49,000 distinct CDR3 sequences, about 6% of them seen once, and the ten largest clones take about 2.6%. The specimen was whole blood, collected at baseline. These receptors were taken from an adult who was a healthcare worker with PCR-confirmed SARS-CoV-2 infection or an uninfected control (not recorded which).

The chain employs TRBV6-1 and TRBJ1-5; 9 nucleotides agree with TRBD1. Germline V gene data show CDR1 as MNHNS and CDR2 as SASEGT. The trim removed 0 bases at V and 11 bases at J, leaving 20 bases unmatched. This CDR3 has 19 amino acids. CDR3 loop: CASSEAQGGSRDREWTQHF. The DNA for the CDR3 is TGTGCCAGCAGTGAAGCGCAAGGGGGAAGCCGGGACAGGGAGTGGACCCAGCATTTT.

This clonotype was seen a handful of times. This rearrangement joins TRBV19 to TRBJ2-3; D not resolved. Between the trimmed V and J ends, which lost 6 bases and 4 bases, there was a span of 23 bases. CDR1 and CDR2 (germline): LNHDA, SQIVND (reference sequence). The CDR3 runs to 17 residues. DNA for the CDR3: TGTGCCAGTAGCAATTACCAAACTGGACGGAGTGCAGATACGCAGTATTTT. Its translation is CASSNYQTGRSADTQYF.

This clonotype was detected many times. The chain has TRBV29-1 and TRBJ1-1, with 7 bases matching TRBD1. Germline CDR1 and CDR2: SQVTM and ANQGSEA. The CDR3 is 12 amino acids. After removal of 8 bases from V and 4 bases from J, the junction contained 7 bases not matched to a gene. In DNA, the CDR3 is TGCAGCTCCCGACAGGGCCTCACTGAAGCTTTCTTT. Translation: CSSRQGLTEAFF.

There are a few counts of this clonotype. This chain connects TRBV5-1 to TRBJ1-2; D is unclear. CDR1 is SGHRS, CDR2 YFSETQ, per germline. V was cut by 0 bases and J by 1 base, with 7 bases left in between. The CDR3 has 14 residues. In DNA, the CDR3 is TGCGCCAGCAGCTTGGACGAGCTTAACTATGGCTACACCTTC. It specifies CASSLDELNYGYTF.

This clonotype is labeled as medium-sized. The gene calls are TRBV4-3 and TRBJ2-1; 8 bases are a match to TRBD2. V was clipped by 3 bases and J by 4 bases; unmatched bases: 5. This CDR3 has 15 amino acids. Germline V gives CDR1 LGHNA, CDR2 YSLEER. CDR3 residues: CASSQESGGYNEQFF. CDR3 nucleotides: TGCGCCAGCAGCCAGGAAAGCGGGGGTTACAATGAGCAGTTCTTC.

This clonotype was recorded a few times. A read error may be the cause here, since a much bigger clone is one base away. For the CDR3, the DNA is TGTGCCAGCTCAACGACGGAGAACACTGAAGCTTTCTTT. It codes for CASSTTENTEAFF. V and J are TRBV18 and TRBJ1-1; no reliable D call. V lost 5 bases and J lost 1, with 8 bases in between. The germline CDR1 and CDR2 sequences are KGHSH and LQKENI. CDR3 size: 13 residues.

This clonotype came up many times. V usage is TRBV3-1 and J usage is TRBJ1-1; unclear D gene. The V and J ends lost 4 bases and 1 base respectively, with 7 bases between them. Germline CDR1 is LGHDT and CDR2 is YNNKEL (reference sequence). The CDR3 totals 13 residues. For the CDR3, the DNA is TGTGCCAGCAGCCTCCACAGGAACACTGAAGCTTTCTTT. It is translated as CASSLHRNTEAFF.

At least ten counts were recorded for this clonotype. DNA of the CDR3: TGCAGCGTTGAATCGGGACTGGGGAGGACCCAGTACTTC. Its protein is CSVESGLGRTQYF. The rearrangement joins TRBV29-1 to TRBJ2-5; D is perhaps TRBD2 (6 bases). V lost 2 bases and J lost 7, with 14 bases in between. The CDR3 is 13 amino acids. Germline values: CDR1 SQVTM, CDR2 ANQGSEA.

This clonotype turned up a few times. The V gene is TRBV29-1, the J gene TRBJ2-3; the match to TRBD1 covers 10 bases. CDR3 length equals 15 residues. V was clipped by 2 bases and J by 3 bases; unmatched bases: 5. Looked up from germline, CDR1 is SQVTM and CDR2 is ANQGSEA. CDR3 coding DNA: TGCAGCGTTGAAAGTCTGGGACAGGGGACAGATACGCAGTATTTT. This codes for CSVESLGQGTDTQYF.

The J gene is TRBJ1-3, the V gene TRBV7-6, with TRBD1 as a possible D gene (6 bases). V lost 5 bases, J lost 3 bases, and 17 bases lay in between. This CDR3 spans 16 amino acids. Germline CDR1 is SGHVS and CDR2 is FNYEAQ. The DNA of the CDR3 is TGTGCCAGCAGCCCCACGACAGGTTTAGTTGGAAACACCATATATTTT. This codes for CASSPTTGLVGNTIYF.

As regards this clonotype: The germline gene is not matched at one end of the junction; a read error may be the cause. This chain connects TRBV29-1 to TRBJ1-1; 9 bases agree with TRBD1. Germline V gene sequence: CDR1 SQVTM, CDR2 ANQGSEA. CDR3 length: 12 amino acids. Written as DNA, the CDR3 is TGCAGCGTTGCCCTACAGGGGGCTGAAGCTTTTTTT. As protein: CSVALQGAEAFF.

A few counts support this clonotype. The gene calls are TRBV11-2 and TRBJ1-1; the match to TRBD1 covers 8 bases. This CDR3 comprises 13 residues. Germline V gives CDR1 SGHAT, CDR2 FQNNGV. V was clipped by 6 bases and J by 6 bases; unmatched bases: 6. CDR3 loop: CASRSGGVAEAFF. CDR3 bases: TGTGCCAGCAGGTCAGGGGGCGTCGCTGAAGCTTTCTTT.

Only a few counts were recorded for this clonotype. V is TRBV7-9 and J is TRBJ1-1; D not certain. Germline-derived CDR1 and CDR2 are SEHNR and FQNEAQ (reference sequence). V dropped 2 bases and J dropped 0 bases, with 7 bases sitting between them. The CDR3 has 14 residues. CDR3 amino acids: CASSLTQMNTEAFF. The CDR3 DNA is TGTGCCAGCAGCTTAACACAGATGAACACTGAAGCTTTCTTT.

Many counts were recorded for this clonotype. This CDR3 reads CSVDRDRGLNTEAFF. The CDR3, as DNA: TGCAGCGTTGATAGGGACAGGGGGCTGAACACTGAAGCTTTCTTT. The rearrangement uses TRBV29-1 and TRBJ1-1; 12 bases align to TRBD1. Germline V gene sequence: CDR1 SQVTM, CDR2 ANQGSEA. The junction had 2 bases not matched to a gene; V was cut back by 3 bases and J by 0 bases. The CDR3 contains 15 residues.

This clonotype appeared many times. This chain connects TRBV11-3 to TRBJ1-1, with D possibly matching TRBD1 (6 bases). The V gene's germline CDR1 is SGHNT and CDR2 YENEEA. This CDR3 spans 15 amino acids. V was clipped by 5 bases and J by 6 bases, with 19 bases between them. The CDR3 region is CASSRARGGSAEAFF. The CDR3 nucleotides are TGTGCCAGCAGCCGTGCCAGAGGGGGTAGCGCTGAAGCTTTCTTT.

A single count supports this clonotype. This chain joins TRBV6-5 and TRBJ2-7, with D hard to call. V dropped 2 bases and J dropped 3 bases, with 5 bases sitting between them. This CDR3 is built from 12 residues. CDR1 is MNHEY, CDR2 SVGAGI, per germline. This chain's CDR3 is CASSYDGYEQYF. CDR3 DNA sequence: TGTGCCAGCAGTTACGACGGCTACGAGCAGTACTTC.

This sequence joins TRBV19 and TRBJ1-1; D remains ambiguous. CDR1 and CDR2 from the germline V gene are LNHDA and SQIVND (reference sequence). V shed 4 bases and J shed 0 bases, with 6 bases lying between them. The CDR3 is 13 residues long. CDR3 amino acids: CASSTRLNTEAFF. In nucleotides, the CDR3 is TGTGCCAGTAGTACCCGTCTGAACACTGAAGCTTTCTTT. Variable domain in full (rest from reference TRBV19 and TRBJ1-1): DGGITQSPKYLFRKEGQNVTLSCEQNLNHDAMYWYRQDPGQGLRLIYYSQIVNDFQKGDIAEGYSVSREKKESFPLTVTSAQKNPTAFYLCASSTRLNTEAFFGQGTRLTVV.

This clonotype showed up just a few times. The chain employs TRBV4-3 and TRBJ2-1, with 12 positions matching TRBD2. V dropped 3 bases and J dropped 5; count of bases not matched to a gene: 8. Germline CDR1 and CDR2: LGHNA and YSLEER. The CDR3 covers 17 residues. CDR3: CASSQDRTSGANNEQFF. In nucleotides, the CDR3 is TGCGCCAGCAGCCAGGACCGGACTAGCGGGGCCAACAATGAGCAGTTCTTC.

This clonotype has more than one count but fewer than ten. The chain joins TRBV20-1 to TRBJ2-1, with D possibly being TRBD2 (5 bases). V was shortened by 6 bases and J by 0 bases, with 15 bases between the two germline ends. The CDR3 sequence is 15 residues long. The germline gives CDR1 DFQATT, CDR2 SNEGSKA (reference sequence). The DNA of the CDR3 is TGCAGTGCACCACCCTCTAGCTCCTCCTACAATGAGCAGTTCTTC. Its translation is CSAPPSSSSYNEQFF.

This clonotype was seen at least ten times. The chain recombines TRBV11-2 with TRBJ1-2; D not resolved. Germline V gives CDR1 SGHAT, CDR2 FQNNGV. V was pared by 2 bases and J by 0 bases, with 13 bases between. The length of the CDR3 is 16 residues. The CDR3 nucleotides read TGTGCCAGCAGCTTATCCTCGGGATCGGCTAACTATGGCTACACCTTC. Amino acid sequence: CASSLSSGSANYGYTF.

This clonotype was counted ten times or more. The V and J genes are TRBV7-2 and TRBJ1-1, with TRBD1 as a possible D gene (5 bases). Trimming removed 1 base at V and 0 bases at J, with 9 bases between. The CDR3 has 15 residues. Germline V gene sequence: CDR1 SGHTA, CDR2 FQGNSA. The DNA for the CDR3 is TGTGCCAGCAGCTTAGTCACAGGTATGAACACTGAAGCTTTCTTT. Its protein product is CASSLVTGMNTEAFF.

The sample holds a few counts of this clonotype. The rearrangement links TRBV27 to TRBJ2-1, with 8 positions matching TRBD2. This CDR3 is 16 amino acids long. The trim removed 4 bases at V and 0 bases at J, leaving 5 bases unmatched. The germline V gene encodes CDR1 MNHEY and CDR2 SMNVEV (reference sequence). CDR3 loop: CASSSSGGISYNEQFF. In nucleotides, the CDR3 is TGTGCCAGCAGTTCGTCGGGGGGGATCTCCTACAATGAGCAGTTCTTC.

There are many counts of this clonotype. The gene calls are TRBV11-2 and TRBJ2-7, with D possibly TRBD1 on 6 matching bases. The CDR3 spans 13 residues. V lost 5 bases to trimming and J lost 3 bases, with 11 bases between them. Germline V gene lookup returns CDR1 SGHAT and CDR2 FQNNGV. The CDR3 loop is CASSEGGYYEQYF. CDR3 DNA sequence: TGTGCCAGCAGCGAAGGGGGATACTACGAGCAGTACTTC.

This clonotype has a handful of counts. The chain uses TRBV20-1 and TRBJ2-3; TRBD2 agrees at 15 bases. Losses at the gene ends were 5 bases for V and 2 bases for J; bases not matched to a gene: 17. The CDR3 consists of 20 residues. CDR1 and CDR2 (germline): DFQATT, SNEGSKA (reference sequence). Here the CDR3 reads CSAFSPGLAGGPGPTDTQYF. The CDR3 DNA is TGCAGTGCTTTCTCCCCCGGACTAGCGGGGGGGCCCGGTCCCACAGATACGCAGTATTTT.

The chain joins TRBV28 to TRBJ1-3; D is possibly TRBD1 (6 bases). Trimming took off 6 bases at V and 2 bases at J, with 20 bases between the two ends. The germline V gene has CDR1 MDHEN and CDR2 SYDVKM. There are 17 residues in the CDR3. The CDR3 is CASRSRHGGGPGNTIYF. The CDR3 region has the DNA TGTGCCAGCAGGAGCCGGCACGGGGGGGGCCCTGGAAACACCATATATTTT.

The J gene is TRBJ1-5, the V gene TRBV24-1; 9 nucleotides align to TRBD1. Germline lookup yields CDR1 KGHDR and CDR2 SFDVKD. Germline trimming cut 0 bases from V and 0 bases from J; bases unmatched to any gene: 11. This CDR3 is built from 20 residues. The CDR3 DNA follows: TGTGCCACCAGTGATTTGCGAAACCGGGACAGGGTCTTTAGCAATCAGCCCCAGCATTTT. Its translation is CATSDLRNRDRVFSNQPQHF.

This clonotype has ten or more counts. The rearrangement links TRBV18 to TRBJ1-2; 7 positions agree with TRBD1. Unmatched junction bases numbered 5, after V lost 4 bases and J lost 3 bases. Per the germline V gene, CDR1 is KGHSH and CDR2 is LQKENI. The CDR3 contains 14 residues. In DNA, the CDR3 is TGTGCCAGCTCACTCGCTCAGGGGGACTATGGCTACACCTTC. Its protein is CASSLAQGDYGYTF.